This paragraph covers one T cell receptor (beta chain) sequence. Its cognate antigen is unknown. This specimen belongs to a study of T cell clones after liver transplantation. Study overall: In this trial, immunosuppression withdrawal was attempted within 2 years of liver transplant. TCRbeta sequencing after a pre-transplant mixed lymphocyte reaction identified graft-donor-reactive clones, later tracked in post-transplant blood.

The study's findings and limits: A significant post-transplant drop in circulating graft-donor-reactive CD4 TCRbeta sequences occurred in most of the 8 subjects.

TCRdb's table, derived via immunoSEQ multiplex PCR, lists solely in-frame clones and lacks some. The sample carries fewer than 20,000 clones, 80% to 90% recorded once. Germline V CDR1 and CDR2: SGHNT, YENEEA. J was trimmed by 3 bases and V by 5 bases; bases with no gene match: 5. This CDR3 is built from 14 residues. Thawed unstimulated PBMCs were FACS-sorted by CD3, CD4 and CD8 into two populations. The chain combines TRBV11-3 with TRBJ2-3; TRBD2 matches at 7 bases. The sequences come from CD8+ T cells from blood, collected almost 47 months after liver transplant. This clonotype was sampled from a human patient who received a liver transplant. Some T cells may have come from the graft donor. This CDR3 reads CASSLPGLTDTQYF. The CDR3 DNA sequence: TGTGCCAGCAGCCTTCCGGGACTAACAGATACGCAGTATTTT.